The next 15 T cell receptor beta chains were all read from a single sample in a study of cytomegalovirus exposure and HLA in healthy donors. This PCR relied on a set of 60 Vbeta primers and 13 Jbeta primers. TCRdb's table, derived via immunoSEQ multiplex PCR, lists solely in-frame clones and lacks some. The data hold 65,000 to 80,000 clones, with nearly 80% observed a single time. Material: PBMCs. The receptors here all came from a woman aged 40 to 50 in good health and CMV-seropositive.

This sequence joins TRBV6-1 and TRBJ1-2; 7 positions match TRBD1. The CDR3 extends over 14 amino acids. Germline assignment: CDR1 MNHNS and CDR2 SASEGT. V dropped 6 bases and J dropped 4; count of bases not matched to a gene: 8. The CDR3 loop reads CASSAIGGSYGYTF. CDR3 in DNA: TGTGCCAGCAGCGCGATAGGGGGCAGCTATGGCTACACCTTC.

V usage is TRBV5-6 and J usage is TRBJ1-5; 7 positions match TRBD1. Trimming cost V 2 bases and J 3 bases; bases outside gene matches: 5. CDR1 and CDR2 (germline): SGHDT, YYEEEE. CDR3 size: 15 residues. Here the CDR3 DNA reads TGTGCCAGCAGCTTCGACAGGGCCCCCAATCAGCCCCAGCATTTT. It specifies CASSFDRAPNQPQHF.

In this sample, this clone turned up a few times. The CDR3 nucleotides read TGTGCCAGCAGTTTAATGGAGGTAGAGGGTGGCTACACCTTC. This gives the protein CASSLMEVEGGYTF. The chain has TRBV7-8 and TRBJ1-2, with D unclear. This CDR3 is 14 amino acids long. CDR1 and CDR2 from the germline V gene are SGHVS and FQNEAQ. V was clipped by 6 bases and J by 7 bases, with 18 bases between them. Looking up the rest from reference TRBV7-8 and TRBJ1-2 gives the full variable domain: GAGVSQSPRYKVAKRGQDVALRCDPISGHVSLFWYQQALGQGPEFLTYFQNEAQLDKSGLPSDRFFAERPEGSVSTLKIQRTQQEDSAVYLCASSLMEVEGGYTFGSGTRLTVV.

The chain combines TRBV21-1 with TRBJ2-7; the D call TRBD2 from the table was never checked on the DNA. TRBV21-1 is a pseudogene segment. This CDR3 contains 13 residues. The CDR3 sequence is CASSSDLEVEQYF. The CDR3 region has the DNA TGTGCCAGCAGCAGTGACCTAGAAGTCGAGCAGTACTTC.

This clone was detected a few times. V is TRBV15 and J is TRBJ1-5, with 8 nucleotides matching TRBD1. Germline V gives CDR1 LNHNV, CDR2 YYDKDF (reference sequence). J lost 7 bases, V lost 5 bases, and 10 bases had no gene match. The CDR3 consists of 15 residues. Written as DNA, the CDR3 is TGTGCCACCAGCGGAGGACAGGGAGAGTCACAGCCCCAGCATTTT. Its protein is CATSGGQGESQPQHF.

This clone showed up just once. The chain joins TRBV5-1 to TRBJ1-3; TRBD1 aligns across 9 bases. Trimming cost V 4 bases and J 4 bases; bases outside gene matches: 3. This CDR3 region has 14 residues. CDR1 and CDR2 (germline): SGHRS, YFSETQ. CDR3 DNA sequence: TGCGCCAGCAGCCTTGGGACAGGGGGAAACACCATATATTTT. This codes for CASSLGTGGNTIYF. The whole variable domain, remainder taken from reference TRBV5-1 and TRBJ1-3, is KAGVTQTPRYLIKTRGQQVTLSCSPISGHRSVSWYQQTPGQGLQFLFEYFSETQRNKGNFPGRFSGRQFSNSRSEMNVSTLELGDSALYLCASSLGTGGNTIYFGEGSWLTVV.

This clone was counted only a few times. The chain carries TRBV9 and TRBJ1-2; TRBD1 agrees at 7 bases. Germline V CDR1 and CDR2: SGDLS, YYNGEE. This CDR3 spans 15 amino acids. J was trimmed by 0 bases and V by 3 bases; bases with no gene match: 5. The DNA for the CDR3 is TGTGCCAGCAGCGAGACAGGGCAAGCTAACTATGGCTACACCTTC. Its protein is CASSETGQANYGYTF.

The rearrangement joins TRBV5-6 to TRBJ1-6; possible D gene TRBD1, 5 bases. V lost 4 bases to trimming and J lost 4 bases, with 15 bases between them. This CDR3 has 16 amino acids. Germline assignment: CDR1 SGHDT and CDR2 YYEEEE. CDR3 residues: CASSLGTGSYNSPLHF. CDR3 bases: TGTGCCAGCAGCCTAGGGACCGGGAGTTATAATTCACCCCTCCACTTT.

The J gene is TRBJ1-2, the V gene TRBV28; no definite D call. Germline CDR1 is MDHEN and CDR2 is SYDVKM. CDR3 length: 12 residues. V shed 3 bases and J shed 5 bases, with 7 bases lying between them. The CDR3 here is CASSLRLYGYTF. CDR3 DNA sequence: TGTGCCAGCAGTTTGCGACTATATGGCTACACCTTC.

The genes are TRBV5-6 and TRBJ1-2, with D perhaps TRBD1 (6 bases). The length of the CDR3 is 15 residues. Germline V CDR1 and CDR2: SGHDT, YYEEEE. The V gene lost 4 bases and the J gene lost 4 bases, with 17 bases spanning the gap. DNA for the CDR3: TGTGCCAGCAGCAGGCGCGGGGGGCTTATCTATGGCTACACCTTC. Translating it yields CASSRRGGLIYGYTF. Together with reference TRBV5-6 and TRBJ1-2, the CDR3 gives the full variable domain: DAGVTQSPTHLIKTRGQQVTLRCSPKSGHDTVSWYQQALGQGPQFIFQYYEEEERQRGNFPDRFSGHQFPNYSSELNVNALLLGDSALYLCASSRRGGLIYGYTFGSGTRLTVV.

The chain uses TRBV30 and TRBJ2-7; a weak D match, TRBD2 (6 bases). Germline V gives CDR1 GTSNPN, CDR2 SVGIG (reference sequence). There are 13 residues in the CDR3. Trimming removed 0 bases from V and 0 bases from J, with 6 bases in between. The CDR3 coding sequence is TGTGCCTGGAGTGTGGGGGGCTCCTACGAGCAGTACTTC. Translation gives CAWSVGGSYEQYF. The entire variable domain, with the rest obtained from reference TRBV30 and TRBJ2-7, is as follows: SQTIHQWPATLVQPVGSPLSLECTVEGTSNPNLYWYRQAAGRGLQLLFYSVGIGQISSEVPQNLSASRPQDRQFILSSKKLLLSDSGFYLCAWSVGGSYEQYFGPGTRLTVT.

This chain connects TRBV5-1 to TRBJ2-3, with 8 nucleotides matching TRBD1. This CDR3 has 14 residues. In germline, CDR1 is SGHRS, CDR2 YFSETQ. V lost 3 bases to trimming and J lost 4 bases; unmatched junction nucleotides: 4. The CDR3 spells CASSWQGAADTQYF. The DNA of the CDR3 is TGCGCCAGCAGCTGGCAGGGGGCTGCAGATACGCAGTATTTT.

J is TRBJ1-5 and V is TRBV28, with 8 bases identical to TRBD1. The CDR3 is 15 amino acids. Per the germline V gene, CDR1 is MDHEN and CDR2 is SYDVKM. With 4 bases clipped from V and 2 bases from J, the junction kept 4 bases outside the gene matches. The CDR3 bases are TGTGCCAGCAGTTACCTGACAGGGGGCAATCAGCCCCAGCATTTT. It codes for CASSYLTGGNQPQHF.

The rearrangement uses TRBV6-4 and TRBJ2-1, with TRBD2 matching 8 bases. Germline CDR1 is MRHNA and CDR2 is SNTAGT. The CDR3 length is 16 residues. J lost 6 bases, V lost 5 bases, and 12 bases had no gene match. CDR3 coding DNA: TGTGCCAGCAGTTTACAATTCAGCGGGGGTGCCAATGAGCAGTTCTTC. Translation gives CASSLQFSGGANEQFF.

The chain recombines TRBV30 with TRBJ2-2, with TRBD2 matching 10 bases. After removal of 1 base from V and 5 bases from J, the junction contained 7 bases not matched to a gene. Germline CDR1 GTSNPN, CDR2 SVGIG (reference sequence). The CDR3 loop spans 16 amino acids. CDR3 bases: TGTGCCTGGAGTGACCTAGCGGGGGCCGGGACCGGGGAGCTGTTTTTT. Translated: CAWSDLAGAGTGELFF.